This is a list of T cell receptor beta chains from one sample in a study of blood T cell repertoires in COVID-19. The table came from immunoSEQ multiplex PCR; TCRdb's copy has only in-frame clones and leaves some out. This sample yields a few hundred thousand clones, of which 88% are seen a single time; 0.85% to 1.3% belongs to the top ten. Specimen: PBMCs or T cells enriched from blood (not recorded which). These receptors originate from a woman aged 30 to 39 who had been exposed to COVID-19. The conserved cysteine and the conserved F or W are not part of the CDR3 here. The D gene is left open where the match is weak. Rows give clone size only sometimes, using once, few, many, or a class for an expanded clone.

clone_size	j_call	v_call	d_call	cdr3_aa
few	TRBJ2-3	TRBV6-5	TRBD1	ASSSDRADTQY
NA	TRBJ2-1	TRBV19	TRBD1	ASSFNRDSPYNEQF
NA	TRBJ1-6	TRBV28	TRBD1	ASGTRGNNSPLH
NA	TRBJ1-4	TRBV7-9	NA	ASSFSGTNEKLF
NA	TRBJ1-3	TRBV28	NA	ASRQGTGNTIY
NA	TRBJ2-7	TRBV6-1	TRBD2	ASSVQLAGILYEQY
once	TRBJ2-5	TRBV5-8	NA	ASSFNIGETQY
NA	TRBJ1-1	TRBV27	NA	ASFRGSGNTEAF
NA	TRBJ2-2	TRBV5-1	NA	ASRPPPGLASNTGELF
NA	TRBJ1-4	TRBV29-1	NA	SVASGGVNEKLF
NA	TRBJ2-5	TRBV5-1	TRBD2	ASGAGGQETQY
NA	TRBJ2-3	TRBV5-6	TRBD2	ASLLSGRAADTQY
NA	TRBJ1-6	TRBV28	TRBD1	ASSLSQGAQGSPLH
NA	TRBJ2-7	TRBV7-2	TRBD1	ASSHWGLTGQASEQY
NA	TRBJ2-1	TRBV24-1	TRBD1	ATSRTGGSYNEQF
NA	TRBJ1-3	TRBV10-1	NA	ASSDGQPGNTIY
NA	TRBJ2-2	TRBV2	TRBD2	ASRKTSGSVGELF
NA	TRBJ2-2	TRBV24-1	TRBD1	ATSDLRGQGGLNTGELF
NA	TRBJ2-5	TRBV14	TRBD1	ASSPKHRGDGETQY
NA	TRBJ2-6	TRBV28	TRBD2	ASSPAGEGPLGGANVLT
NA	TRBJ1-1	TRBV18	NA	ASSIQGNTEAF
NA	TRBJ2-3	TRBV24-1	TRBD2	ATRGGSDTQY
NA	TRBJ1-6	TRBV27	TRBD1	ASSLGTGWNNSPLH
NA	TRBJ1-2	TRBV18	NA	ASSRTRDYGYT
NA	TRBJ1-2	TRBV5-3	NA	ARSLGASYGYT
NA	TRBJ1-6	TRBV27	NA	ASSLRTGDNSPLH
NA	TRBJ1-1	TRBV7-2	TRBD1	ASSPTGGTEAF
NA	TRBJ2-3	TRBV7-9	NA	ASSLRGSSDTQY
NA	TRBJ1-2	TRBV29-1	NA	SVGAIGVGYGYT
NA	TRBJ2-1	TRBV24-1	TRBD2	ATSETTSGGEQF
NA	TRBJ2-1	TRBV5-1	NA	ASSSGDSISEQF
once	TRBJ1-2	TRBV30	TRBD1	AWTGDSYGYT
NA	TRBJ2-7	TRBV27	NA	ASSSRGRSYEQY
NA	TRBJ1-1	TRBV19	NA	ASSGTWPF
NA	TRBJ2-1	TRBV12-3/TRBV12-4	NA	ASSRLGNEQF
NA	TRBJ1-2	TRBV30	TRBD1	AWSVRGGRGYT
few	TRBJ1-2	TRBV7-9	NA	ASSPQADNGYT
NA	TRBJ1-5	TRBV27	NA	ASSLSAGLSNQPQH
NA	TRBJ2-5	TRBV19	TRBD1	ASSGQGAVETQY
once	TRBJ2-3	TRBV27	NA	ASSSTGSLSDTQY
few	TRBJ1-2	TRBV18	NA	ASSPGTGSNYGYT
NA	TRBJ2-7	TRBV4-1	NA	ASSQGASYEQY
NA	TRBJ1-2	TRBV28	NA	ASSLSGVYGYT
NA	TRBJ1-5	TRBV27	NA	ASSFLSNQPQH
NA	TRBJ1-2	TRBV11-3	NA	ASTNGGPTYGYT
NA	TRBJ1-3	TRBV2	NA	AGVGGRNTIY
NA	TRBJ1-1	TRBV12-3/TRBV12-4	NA	ASLSGGLGAF
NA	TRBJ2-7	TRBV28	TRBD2	ASSLGLMLEQY
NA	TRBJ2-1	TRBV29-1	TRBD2	SEGGRAPYNEQF
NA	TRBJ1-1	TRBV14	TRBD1	ASSQPTGVNTEAF
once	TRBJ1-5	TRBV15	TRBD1	ATSPDRGRQPQH
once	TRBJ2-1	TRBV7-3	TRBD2	ASSLTSGRAQGSQF
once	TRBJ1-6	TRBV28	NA	ASSTTGNSPLH
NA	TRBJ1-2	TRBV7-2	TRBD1	ASSLTTGIAAGGYT
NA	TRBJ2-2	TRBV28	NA	ASSGGGANTGELF
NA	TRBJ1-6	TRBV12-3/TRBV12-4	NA	ASRIQYSPLH
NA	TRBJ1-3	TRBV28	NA	ASSIGQPSNGNTIY
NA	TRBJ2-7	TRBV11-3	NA	ASSLVGRAGEQY
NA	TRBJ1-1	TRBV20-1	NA	SASGQRPLNTEAF